This T cell receptor beta chain was observed in a study of CD8+ T cells in alopecia areata. Study-wide points: Lesional tissue from the scalp (especially in alopecia totalis/universalis) showed higher clonality than normal scalp.

Punch biopsies of lesional scalp, plus peripheral blood, were taken from alopecia areata patients. cDNA serving as the sequencing template came from extracted, reverse transcribed RNA. TCRdb keeps only in-frame clones here, not all; method: immunoSEQ multiplex PCR. The profile shows more than 200,000 clones, 65% to 70% of them singletons. CDR3 length: 14 amino acids. V was trimmed by 0 bases and J by 2 bases, leaving 7 bases between them. The germline V gene encodes CDR1 SGDLS and CDR2 YYNGEE. In this sample, this clone turned up a few times. Its antigen remains unidentified. The same CDR3 can be traced to other DNA sequences in this sample.

The rearrangement links TRBV9 to TRBJ2-3; unclear D gene. The sample was CD4+ T cells sorted from blood, taken at week 0. This sequence originates from a human donor with alopecia areata. CDR3 sequence (DNA): TGTGCCAGCAGCGTAGTGGGGTCCACAGATACGCAGTATTTT. Its translation is CASSVVGSTDTQYF.